The T cell receptor (beta chain) under discussion was sequenced for a study of Ad26.COV2.S vaccination and SARS-CoV-2 variants. The wider study: Administration of Ad26.COV2.S was intramuscular, either once or twice 56 days apart.

A remark on this clone: Antigen unknown.

Germline CDR1 and CDR2: LGHNA and YSLEER. This CDR3 region has 16 residues. V dropped 3 bases and J dropped 4; count of bases not matched to a gene: 1. Profiling relied on immunoSEQ multiplex PCR, and the TCRdb table lists in-frame clones only, not all of them. Of 380,000 or so clones in the sample, less than 90% were seen once. Overall study findings and caveats: Comparability of non-spike TCR breadth was observed across vaccine and placebo recipients.

The treatment: some 19 received Ad26.COV2.S at low or high dose, single or two shots; 5 received placebo; per-sample allocation not given. Sampling was performed 63 days after the first vaccine or placebo injection. The sample consisted of peripheral blood, taken in a trial of Ad26.COV2.S vaccine versus placebo. The chain combines TRBV4-3 with TRBJ2-1, with TRBD2 matching over 15 bases. The clonotype originates from a person aged 18-60 years who received the Ad26.COV2.S COVID-19 vaccine or a placebo. CDR3 bases: TGCGCCAGCAGCCAGGGGACTAGCGGGGGGTACAATGAGCAGTTCTTC. Its translation: CASSQGTSGGYNEQFF.